The clone carrying this TCR beta chain was counted once. These data originate in a study of blood T cell repertoires in COVID-19. Unmatched junction bases numbered 2, after V lost 5 bases and J lost 5 bases. Germline CDR1 is SEHNR and CDR2 is FQNEAQ (reference sequence). This CDR3 contains 12 residues. The method was immunoSEQ multiplex PCR; TCRdb's version includes in-frame clones alone and lacks a portion of them. The repertoire has around 100,000 clones, 86% of them found once; the top ten carry 4.5%. The receptor was derived from a man aged 35 to 55 with acute or convalescent COVID-19. Sequenced sample: peripheral blood. The chain carries TRBV7-9 and TRBJ2-7; 8 bases align to TRBD1. The CDR3 here is CASSQDRDEQYF. The CDR3 DNA sequence: TGTGCCAGCAGCCAGGACAGGGACGAGCAGTACTTC.